These 10 T cell receptor beta chains share one sample of origin, sequenced in a study of post-analysis software for immune sequencing data. General study results and limits: TRBV segments more frequent in patients than in controls numbered roughly 5 and included TRBV5-6, TRBV5-1 and TRBV20-1.

Every TCR beta cDNA library bore unique molecular identifiers. TCRdb itself ran the PCR reads through MiXCR, one entry per CDR3 protein. The table shows hundreds of thousands of distinct CDR3 sequences, with around 33% occurring only once. Their antigens remain unidentified. The sample was blood. Receptors originate from a girl aged 10 to 17 with multiple sclerosis.

The chain uses TRBV20-1 and TRBJ2-7; D not resolved. The CDR3 extends over 13 amino acids. V lost 3 bases to trimming and J lost 0 bases, with 9 bases between them. CDR1 is DFQATT, CDR2 SNEGSKA, per germline (reference sequence). CDR3 bases: TGCAGTGCTAGTATCAGCGACTCCTACGAGCAGTACTTC. This sequence encodes CSASISDSYEQYF.

This clonotype was detected only once. The chain has TRBV6-2 or TRBV6-3 and TRBJ1-1, with 9 bases lining up with TRBD1. CDR3 size: 17 residues. Germline CDR1 MNHEY, CDR2 SVGEGT. J lost 4 bases, V lost 5 bases, and 14 bases had no gene match. The CDR3 coding sequence is TGTGCCAGCAGTAAAGGACAGGGGCGCGTGTACGGCACTGAAGCTTTCTTT. This translates into CASSKGQGRVYGTEAFF.

Here the CDR3 reads CASRGGREETQYF. The CDR3, as DNA: TGTGCCAGCAGAGGAGGACGAGAAGAGACCCAGTACTTC. V gene TRBV2 combines with J gene TRBJ2-5; maybe TRBD2 (5 bases). This CDR3 contains 13 residues. The germline gives CDR1 SNHLY, CDR2 FYNNEI. V was cut by 6 bases and J by 3 bases, with 11 bases left in between.

The table lists this clonotype with a few counts. The chain recombines TRBV4-1 with TRBJ1-2, with 8 bases identical to TRBD1. Germline V lookup: CDR1 MGHRA, CDR2 YSYEKL. The CDR3 sequence is 15 residues long. V lost 2 bases and J lost 2; bases outside the gene matches: 4. CDR3 nucleotides: TGCGCCAGCAGCCAAACGGGACAGGAGAACTATGGCTACACCTTC. Translating gives CASSQTGQENYGYTF.

V is TRBV20-1 and J is TRBJ2-7; D is perhaps TRBD2 (7 bases). The germline gives CDR1 DFQATT, CDR2 SNEGSKA (reference sequence). The CDR3 has 15 amino acids. Trimming shortened V by 0 bases and J by 3 bases, and 15 bases separated the two germline ends. The CDR3 region is CSARDSGGPNYEQYF. CDR3 sequence (DNA): TGCAGTGCTAGAGACTCCGGGGGGCCCAACTACGAGCAGTACTTC.

This clonotype was detected only a few times. The V and J genes are TRBV29-1 and TRBJ2-7; D is possibly TRBD2 (6 bases). The J call may be incorrect, as the DNA end agrees better with TRBJ2-5. CDR1 and CDR2 (germline): SQVTM, ANQGSEA. This CDR3 region has 13 residues. This CDR3 is CSVEGSGRETQYF. The CDR3 region has the DNA TGCAGCGTTGAAGGGTCAGGGAGGGAGACCCAGTACTTC.

This clonotype appeared a few times. V gene TRBV10-3 combines with J gene TRBJ2-3; the D is unclear. The CDR3 runs to 13 residues. Per germline, CDR1 ENHRY and CDR2 SYGVKD. Trimming removed 3 bases at V and 1 base at J, with 5 bases between. In DNA form, the CDR3 reads TGTGCCATCAGTGACGATGGCACAGATACGCAGTATTTT. It codes for CAISDDGTDTQYF.

The gene calls are TRBV29-1 and TRBJ2-7, with D perhaps matching TRBD2 (6 bases). Germline loops: CDR1 SQVTM, CDR2 ANQGSEA. There are 11 residues in the CDR3. Trimming pared 7 bases from V and 2 bases from J, leaving 9 bases between. CDR3 protein: CSASETYEQYF. The DNA for the CDR3 is TGCAGCGCTAGCGAAACCTACGAGCAGTACTTC.

A remark on this clonotype: The junction shows a germline mismatch at one end, possibly a read error. The CDR3 DNA reads as TGTGCCAACAGCTTAGTAGGGACAGGGAACAACTATGGCTACACCTTC. This codes for CANSLVGTGNNYGYTF. The V call is TRBV7-2, the J call TRBJ1-2, with 9 bases that match TRBD1. The germline CDR1 and CDR2 sequences are SGHTA and FQGNSA. This CDR3 is built from 16 residues.

The chain links TRBV27 to TRBJ2-6; D not certain. V lost 7 bases, J lost 0 bases, and 16 bases lay in between. Germline-derived CDR1 and CDR2 are MNHEY and SMNVEV (reference sequence). This CDR3 region has 17 residues. The CDR3 DNA reads as TGTGCCAGCACCTGGACCTTTTTAAGCTCTGGGGCCAACGTCCTGACTTTC. Encoded protein: CASTWTFLSSGANVLTF.